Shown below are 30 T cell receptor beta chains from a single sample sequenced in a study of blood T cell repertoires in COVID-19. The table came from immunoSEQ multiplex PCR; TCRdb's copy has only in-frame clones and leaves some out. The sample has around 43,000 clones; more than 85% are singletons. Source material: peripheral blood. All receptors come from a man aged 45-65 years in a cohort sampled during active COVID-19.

As DNA, the CDR3 is TGCGCCAGCAGCTTGGGGGGACAGCTGAACACTGAAGCTTTCTTT. It is translated as CASSLGGQLNTEAFF. The chain combines TRBV5-1 with TRBJ1-1; 7 bases are a match to TRBD1. Germline V gene sequence: CDR1 SGHRS, CDR2 YFSETQ. The CDR3 sequence is 15 residues long. The junction had 2 bases not matched to a gene; V was cut back by 0 bases and J by 0 bases.

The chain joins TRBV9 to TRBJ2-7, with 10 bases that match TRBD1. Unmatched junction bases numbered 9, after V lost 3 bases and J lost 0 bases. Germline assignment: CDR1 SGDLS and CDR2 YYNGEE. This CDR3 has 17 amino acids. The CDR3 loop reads CASSGTGTGVGSYEQYF. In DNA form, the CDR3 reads TGTGCCAGCAGCGGTACCGGGACAGGGGTGGGCTCCTACGAGCAGTACTTC.

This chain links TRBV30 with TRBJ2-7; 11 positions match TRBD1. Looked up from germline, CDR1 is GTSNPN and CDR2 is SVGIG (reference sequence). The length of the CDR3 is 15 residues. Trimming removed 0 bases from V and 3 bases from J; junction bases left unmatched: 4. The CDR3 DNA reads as TGTGCCTGGAGTGTGGGGGGGACAGGGGGCTACGAGCAGTACTTC. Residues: CAWSVGGTGGYEQYF.

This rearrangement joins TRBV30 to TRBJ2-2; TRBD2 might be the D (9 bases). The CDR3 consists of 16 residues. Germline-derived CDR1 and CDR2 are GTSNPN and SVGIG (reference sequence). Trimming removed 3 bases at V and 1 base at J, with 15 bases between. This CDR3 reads CAWRRGGTGNTGELFF. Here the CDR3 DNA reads TGTGCCTGGAGGCGGGGGGGGACAGGGAACACCGGGGAGCTGTTTTTT.

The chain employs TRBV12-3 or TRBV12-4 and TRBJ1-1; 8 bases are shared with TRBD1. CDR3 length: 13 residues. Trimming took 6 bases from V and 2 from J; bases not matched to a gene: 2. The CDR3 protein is CASRTGGNTEAFF. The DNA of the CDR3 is TGTGCCAGCAGAACAGGGGGAAACACTGAAGCTTTCTTT.

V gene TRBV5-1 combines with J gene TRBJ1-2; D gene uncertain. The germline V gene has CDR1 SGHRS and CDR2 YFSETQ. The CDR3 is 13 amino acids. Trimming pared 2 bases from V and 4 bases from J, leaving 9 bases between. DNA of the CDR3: TGCGCCAGCAGCTTTGACAAGCCCTATGGCTACACCTTC. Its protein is CASSFDKPYGYTF.

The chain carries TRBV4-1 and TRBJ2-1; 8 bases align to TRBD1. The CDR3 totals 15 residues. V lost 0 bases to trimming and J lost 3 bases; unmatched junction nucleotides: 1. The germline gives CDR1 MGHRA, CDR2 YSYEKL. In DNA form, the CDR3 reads TGCGCCAGCAGCCAAGAGGGACAGGACTACAATGAGCAGTTCTTC. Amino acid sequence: CASSQEGQDYNEQFF.

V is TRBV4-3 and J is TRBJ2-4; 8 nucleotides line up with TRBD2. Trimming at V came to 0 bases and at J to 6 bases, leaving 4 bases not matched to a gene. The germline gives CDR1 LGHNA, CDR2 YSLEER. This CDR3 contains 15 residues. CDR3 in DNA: TGCGCCAGCAGCCAAGATCGGGGGGGCTTAAACATTCAGTACTTC. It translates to CASSQDRGGLNIQYF.

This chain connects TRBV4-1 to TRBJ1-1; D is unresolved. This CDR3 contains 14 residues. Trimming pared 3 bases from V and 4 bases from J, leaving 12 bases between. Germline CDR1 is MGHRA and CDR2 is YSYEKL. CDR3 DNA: TGCGCCAGCAGCCAGATAAGTCGGGGCACTGAAGCTTTCTTT. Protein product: CASSQISRGTEAFF.

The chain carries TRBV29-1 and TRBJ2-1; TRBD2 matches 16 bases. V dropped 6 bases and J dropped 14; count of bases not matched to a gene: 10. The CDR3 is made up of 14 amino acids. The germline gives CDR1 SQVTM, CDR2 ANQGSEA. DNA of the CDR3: TGCAGCGTCTTAACTGGGACTAGCGGGAGGGGGGAGTTCTTC. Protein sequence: CSVLTGTSGRGEFF.

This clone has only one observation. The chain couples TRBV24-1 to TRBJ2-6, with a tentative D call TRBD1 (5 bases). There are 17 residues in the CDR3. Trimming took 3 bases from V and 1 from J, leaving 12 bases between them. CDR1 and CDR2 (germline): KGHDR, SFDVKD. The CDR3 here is CATSDIGPGSGANVLTF. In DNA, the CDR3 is TGTGCCACCAGTGATATAGGTCCAGGGTCTGGGGCCAACGTCCTGACTTTC.

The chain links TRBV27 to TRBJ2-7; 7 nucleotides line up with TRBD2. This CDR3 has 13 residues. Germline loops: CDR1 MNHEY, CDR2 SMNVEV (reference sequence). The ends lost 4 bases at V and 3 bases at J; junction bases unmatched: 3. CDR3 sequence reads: CASSSWGGYEQYF. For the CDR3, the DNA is TGTGCCAGCAGTTCTTGGGGGGGCTACGAGCAGTACTTC.

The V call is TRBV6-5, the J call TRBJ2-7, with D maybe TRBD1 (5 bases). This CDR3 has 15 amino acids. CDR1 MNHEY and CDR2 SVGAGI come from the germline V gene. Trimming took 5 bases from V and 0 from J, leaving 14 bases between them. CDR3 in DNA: TGTGCCAGCAGTCCCAGGGCCGATAGCTCCTACGAGCAGTACGTC. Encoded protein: CASSPRADSSYEQYV.

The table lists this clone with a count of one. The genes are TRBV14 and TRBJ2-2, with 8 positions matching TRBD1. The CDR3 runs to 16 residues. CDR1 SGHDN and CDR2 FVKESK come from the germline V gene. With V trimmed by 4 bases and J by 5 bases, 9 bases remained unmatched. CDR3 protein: CASSRLQGARTGELFF. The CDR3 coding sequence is TGTGCCAGCAGCCGACTTCAGGGGGCGAGAACCGGGGAGCTGTTTTTT.

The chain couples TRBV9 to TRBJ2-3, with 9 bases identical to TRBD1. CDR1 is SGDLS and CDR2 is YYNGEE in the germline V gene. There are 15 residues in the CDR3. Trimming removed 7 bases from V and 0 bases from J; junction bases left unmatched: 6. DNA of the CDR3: TGTGCCAGCGGGTCGGACAGGGGAAGCACAGATACGCAGTATTTT. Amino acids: CASGSDRGSTDTQYF.

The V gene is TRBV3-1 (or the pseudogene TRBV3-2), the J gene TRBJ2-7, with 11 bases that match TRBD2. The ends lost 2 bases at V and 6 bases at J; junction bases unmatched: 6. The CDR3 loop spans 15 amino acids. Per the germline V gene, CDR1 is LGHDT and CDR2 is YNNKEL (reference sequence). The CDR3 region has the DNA TGTGCCAGCAGCCAAACTAGCGGGAGTGCGCGCGAGCAGTACGTC. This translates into CASSQTSGSAREQYV.

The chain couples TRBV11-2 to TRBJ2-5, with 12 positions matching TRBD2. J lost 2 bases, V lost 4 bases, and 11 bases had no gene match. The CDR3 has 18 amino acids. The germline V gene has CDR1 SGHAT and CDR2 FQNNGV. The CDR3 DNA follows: TGTGCCAGCAGCTCGCCCAACGGGACTAGCGGGCTTCAAGAGACCCAGTACTTC. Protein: CASSSPNGTSGLQETQYF.

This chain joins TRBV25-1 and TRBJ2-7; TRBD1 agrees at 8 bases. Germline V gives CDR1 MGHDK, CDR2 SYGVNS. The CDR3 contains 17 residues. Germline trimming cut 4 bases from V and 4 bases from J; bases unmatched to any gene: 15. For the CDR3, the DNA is TGTGCCAGCAGTGCGACTTATGGGACAGGCTTTAGGTACGAGCAGTACTTC. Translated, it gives CASSATYGTGFRYEQYF.

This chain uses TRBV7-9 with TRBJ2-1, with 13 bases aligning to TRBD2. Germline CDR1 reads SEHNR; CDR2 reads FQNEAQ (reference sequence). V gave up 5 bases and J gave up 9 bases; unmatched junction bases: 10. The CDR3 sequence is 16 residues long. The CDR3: CASSPTSGRRLGEQFF. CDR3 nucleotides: TGTGCCAGCAGCCCGACTAGCGGGAGGAGATTGGGTGAGCAGTTCTTC.

CDR3: CASSWRWLANEKLFF. CDR3 coding DNA: TGTGCCAGCAGCTGGAGGTGGTTAGCTAATGAAAAACTGTTTTTT. The V call is TRBV13, the J call TRBJ1-4; D gene ambiguous. The CDR3 length is 15 residues. Germline V gives CDR1 PRHDT, CDR2 FYEKMQ (reference sequence). V was clipped by 4 bases and J by 3 bases, with 12 bases between them.

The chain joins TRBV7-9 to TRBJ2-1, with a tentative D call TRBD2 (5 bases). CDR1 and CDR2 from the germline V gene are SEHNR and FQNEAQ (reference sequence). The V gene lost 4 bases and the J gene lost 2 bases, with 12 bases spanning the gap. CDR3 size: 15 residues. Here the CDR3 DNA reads TGTGCCAGCAGCTCAAGGGAGCACACCTACAATGAGCAGTTCTTC. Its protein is CASSSREHTYNEQFF.

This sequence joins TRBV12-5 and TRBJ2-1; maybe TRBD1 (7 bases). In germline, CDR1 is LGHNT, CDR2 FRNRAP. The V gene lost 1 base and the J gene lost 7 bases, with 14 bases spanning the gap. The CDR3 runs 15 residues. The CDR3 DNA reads TGTGCTAGTGGTTTGGCCCCGACAGGGAGGAATGAGCAGTTCTTC. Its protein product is CASGLAPTGRNEQFF.

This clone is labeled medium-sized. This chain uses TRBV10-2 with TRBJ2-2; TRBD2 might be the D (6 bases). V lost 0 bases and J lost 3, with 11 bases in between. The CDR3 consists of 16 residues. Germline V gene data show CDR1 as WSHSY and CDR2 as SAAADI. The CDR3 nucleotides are TGCGCCAGCAGTGAGTCTGGGGGGTGGGACACCGGGGAGCTGTTTTTT. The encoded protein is CASSESGGWDTGELFF.

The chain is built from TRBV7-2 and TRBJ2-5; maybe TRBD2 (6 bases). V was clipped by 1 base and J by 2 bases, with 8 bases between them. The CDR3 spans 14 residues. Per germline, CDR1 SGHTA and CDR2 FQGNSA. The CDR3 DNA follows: TGTGCCAGCAGCTTAGTGGGGGGACAAGAGACCCAGTACTTC. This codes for CASSLVGGQETQYF.

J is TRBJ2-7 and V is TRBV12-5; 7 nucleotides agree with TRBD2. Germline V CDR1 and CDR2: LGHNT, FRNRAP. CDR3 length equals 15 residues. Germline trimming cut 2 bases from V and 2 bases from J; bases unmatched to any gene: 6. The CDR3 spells CASGLSQRGPYEQYF. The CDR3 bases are TGTGCTAGTGGTTTGTCCCAGCGGGGACCCTACGAGCAGTACTTC.

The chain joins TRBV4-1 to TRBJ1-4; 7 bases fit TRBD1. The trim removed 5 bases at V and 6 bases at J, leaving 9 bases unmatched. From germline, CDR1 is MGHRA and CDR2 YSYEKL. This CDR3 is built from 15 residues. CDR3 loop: CASSEGDSQYEKLFF. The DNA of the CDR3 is TGCGCCAGCAGCGAGGGGGACAGCCAGTATGAAAAACTGTTTTTT.

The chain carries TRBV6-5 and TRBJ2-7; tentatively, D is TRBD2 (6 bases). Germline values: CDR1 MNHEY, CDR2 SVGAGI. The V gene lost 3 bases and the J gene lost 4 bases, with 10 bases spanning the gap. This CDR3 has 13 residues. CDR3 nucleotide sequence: TGTGCCAGCAGTTATTATCGGGGGTACGAGCAGTACGTC. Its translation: CASSYYRGYEQYV.

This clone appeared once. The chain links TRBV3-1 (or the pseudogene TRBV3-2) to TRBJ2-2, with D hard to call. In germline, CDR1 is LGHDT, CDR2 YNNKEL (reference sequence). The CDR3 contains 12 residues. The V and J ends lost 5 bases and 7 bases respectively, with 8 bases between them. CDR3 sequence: CASSTNGGELFF. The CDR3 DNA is TGTGCCAGCAGCACTAATGGCGGGGAGCTGTTTTTT.

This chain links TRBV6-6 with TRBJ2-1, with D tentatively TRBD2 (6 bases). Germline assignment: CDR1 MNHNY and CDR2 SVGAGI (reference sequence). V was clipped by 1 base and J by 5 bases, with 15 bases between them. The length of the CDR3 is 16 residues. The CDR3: CASSYFSGKRDNEQFF. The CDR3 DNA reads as TGTGCCAGCAGTTACTTTTCGGGGAAGCGGGACAATGAGCAGTTCTTC.

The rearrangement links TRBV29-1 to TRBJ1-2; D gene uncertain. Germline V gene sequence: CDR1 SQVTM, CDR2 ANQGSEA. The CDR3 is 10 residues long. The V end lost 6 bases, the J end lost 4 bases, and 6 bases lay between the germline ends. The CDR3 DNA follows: TGCAGCGTAGAGGGCTATGGCTACACCTTC. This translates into CSVEGYGYTF.